Listed here are 8 T cell receptor beta chains from one sample, sequenced in a study of beta chain features in type 1 diabetes (dated by TCRdb to the late 2010s). Libraries came from the immunoSEQ multiplex PCR assay. The entire amount of isolated RNA was reverse transcribed using the High Capacity cDNA Reverse Transcription Kit, so the sequenced TCRB transcripts were expressed ones. In its TCRdb copy, this immuneACCESS table keeps in-frame sequences only and misses some clones. Where compared with another copy, unresolved V genes explain less than half of these, and the others have no known cause. This sample lists a few hundred thousand clones; approximately 30% were detected once. About 0.06% of the sample is taken by the ten largest. The sample was naive CD4+ T cells from blood. The cell subset or site tag for this specimen amounts to: true naive CD4+ T cells. The receptors shown here come from a man aged 18 to 30 in good health.

The V gene is TRBV19, the J gene TRBJ2-3, with 10 positions matching TRBD2. The V gene's germline CDR1 is LNHDA and CDR2 SQIVND (reference sequence). This CDR3 is built from 14 residues. J lost 3 bases, V lost 5 bases, and 2 bases had no gene match. CDR3 nucleotide sequence: TGTGCCAGTAGTGGACTAGCGGCGACAGATACGCAGTATTTT. Translation: CASSGLAATDTQYF. Filled out from reference TRBV19 and TRBJ2-3, the complete variable domain reads DGGITQSPKYLFRKEGQNVTLSCEQNLNHDAMYWYRQDPGQGLRLIYYSQIVNDFQKGDIAEGYSVSREKKESFPLTVTSAQKNPTAFYLCASSGLAATDTQYFGPGTRLTVL.

A note on this clone: The identical CDR3 is also encoded by other nucleotide sequences in the sample. V usage is TRBV28 and J usage is TRBJ2-7; unclear D gene. This CDR3 contains 12 residues. The germline V and J ends were trimmed by 1 base and 1 base, with 2 bases remaining between them. The germline CDR1 and CDR2 sequences are MDHEN and SYDVKM. This CDR3 is CASSLLSYEQYF. CDR3 DNA sequence: TGTGCCAGCAGTTTATTGTCCTACGAGCAGTACTTC.

This clone was detected only a few times. The rearrangement uses TRBV4-1 and TRBJ2-1; perhaps D is TRBD1 or TRBD2 (5 bases each). Germline V gives CDR1 MGHRA, CDR2 YSYEKL. The CDR3 sequence is 15 residues long. Trimming stripped 0 bases from V and 9 bases from J, with 15 bases between. The CDR3 reads CASSQENGAYGEQFF. CDR3 DNA: TGCGCCAGCAGCCAAGAAAACGGGGCTTACGGTGAGCAGTTCTTC.

The chain has TRBV25-1 and TRBJ2-2; D may match TRBD1 or TRBD2 (6 bases each). V lost 3 bases and J 6 bases, leaving 17 bases between the germline ends. This CDR3 comprises 16 residues. The germline V gene encodes CDR1 MGHDK and CDR2 SYGVNS. CDR3 loop: CASSDPRPGEAGELFF. The CDR3 DNA reads as TGTGCCAGCAGTGATCCCCGGCCAGGGGAGGCCGGGGAGCTGTTTTTT.

The table lists this clone with a few counts. The CDR3 nucleotides read TGTGCCAGCAGTTCCCCGGGGGACAGGGGGTGGAATGAGCAGTTCTTC. Translating gives CASSSPGDRGWNEQFF. The V call is TRBV28, the J call TRBJ2-1; TRBD1 matches at 11 bases. CDR1 and CDR2 (germline): MDHEN, SYDVKM. V lost 4 bases to trimming and J lost 7 bases; unmatched junction nucleotides: 9. The length of the CDR3 is 16 residues.

This clone was found a few times. The DNA for the CDR3 is TGTGCCAGCTCACCAATGGGAGGCCTCCACGAGCAGTACTTC. Translation gives CASSPMGGLHEQYF. The chain employs TRBV18 and TRBJ2-7; weak D call: TRBD2 (6 bases). CDR1 is KGHSH and CDR2 is LQKENI in the germline V gene. Trimming removed 2 bases from V and 5 bases from J, with 13 bases in between. This CDR3 comprises 14 residues.

The chain combines TRBV7-9 with TRBJ2-3, with D hard to call. V lost 3 bases to trimming and J lost 1 base, with 5 bases between them. Germline values: CDR1 SEHNR, CDR2 FQNEAQ (reference sequence). The CDR3 is 13 amino acids. In DNA, the CDR3 is TGTGCCAGCAGCTTTCGGGGCACAGATACGCAGTATTTT. Translation gives CASSFRGTDTQYF.

As for this clone: The sample carries other DNA sequences with the same CDR3. The V call is TRBV5-1, the J call TRBJ2-3; D unclear. The ends were cut back, 1 base at V and 4 bases at J, with 4 bases in the middle. The CDR3 extends over 12 amino acids. Germline CDR1 and CDR2: SGHRS and YFSETQ. DNA of the CDR3: TGCGCCAGCAGCTTGACATCAGATACGCAGTATTTT. Translation: CASSLTSDTQYF.